This T cell receptor beta chain was sequenced for a study of T cells in Graves' hyperthyroidism and ophthalmopathy (dated by TCRdb to between 2018 and 2021). For the study in its entirety: Peripheral blood samples were taken at initial diagnosis, before any treatment was given. For training and testing, the 100 or so patients in the discovery cohort were randomly divided in a 7:3 ratio. To identify distinguishing TCR V-J signatures, a discovery cohort of around 100 patients was used, comprising approximately 40 with Graves' ophthalmopathy and about 59 with stable Graves' hyperthyroidism. After blood sampling, hyperthyroidism patients were treated with methimazole at a starting dose of 30 mg daily, and ophthalmopathy patients were treated with high-dose intravenous methylprednisolone. Prospective prediction of ophthalmopathy was tested in an independent validation cohort of approximately 18 hyperthyroidism patients and some 17 patients who later progressed to ophthalmopathy. The study also compared thyroid tissue and blood T-cell repertoires from several Graves' hyperthyroidism patients. According to the paper, TCR Vbeta CDR3 sequencing was carried out on some 140 peripheral blood samples, which came from around 43 ophthalmopathy, around 75 hyperthyroidism and roughly 17 progressor patients.

This clonotype was observed a few times. The target of this receptor is not known. There are no base qualities to consult, and no much larger clone falls within one base. Moderately to severely active disease, a Clinical Activity Score of at least 3, a NOSPECS grade of at least 4, and a duration under 3 months were present in ophthalmopathy patients. Patients with uncontrolled infections, other autoimmune diseases, pregnancy or lactation were excluded. Clinical symptoms, serum thyroxine and TRAb, thyroid ultrasound, and orbital computed tomography formed the basis for the diagnoses. PBMCs were separated from roughly 10 ml of fresh peripheral blood using Ficoll-Paque density gradient centrifugation. Trizol reagent was used to extract total RNA, and RNA quality was then checked on an Agilent 2100 Bioanalyzer. Amplification of TCR beta CDR3 regions was carried out from RNA transcripts. The TCR CDR3 was subjected to a first round of RT-PCR using the HTBI primer set and the Qiagen OneStep RT-PCR kit. A second multiplex PCR round built the libraries, followed by size selection and purification. The libraries were sequenced on an Illumina HiSeq2000 using paired-end 100 bp reads. On the study's bioinformatics: SOAPnuke was used to process the raw data, removing reads that contained adapters or uncalled bases, had a mean Phred below 15, or lacked an exact match to the constant primer or identifier. High-quality paired reads were merged using COPE v1.2.5, and each unique nucleotide sequence was defined as a clonotype. MiTCR v1.1 was used to align clonotypes to the IMGT TRBV, TRBD and TRBJ reference segments. Analysis was restricted to V-J combinations with a frequency above 0.0001, which covered just over 98% of repertoires. The TCS score was defined as the ratio of F50 (clonal expansion) to E x V (chaos), calculated using BLOSUM62-based TCRdist between CDR3 peptides within each V-J. Welch's t-statistics and random forest reduced 450 to 600 V-J features to around 14, which were used in a naive Bayes classifier (R e1071). Clones were called with MiXCR by TCRdb after fastp trimmed the public reads at Q25, and only in-frame beta chains were retained. Every distinct CDR3 protein forms one entry, paired with its most common genes and DNA. TCRdb, rather than the study authors, made the V and J calls. The sample data list hundreds of thousands of distinct CDR3 sequences, and approximately 23% of these were observed just once. Jointly, the top ten make up under 55% of the sample.

The paper as a whole reports these results and caveats: No statistical method was used to fix the sample size in advance, and group allocation was not hidden from the investigators. Most expanded thyroid clonotypes (frequency above 0.001) were also detected in blood, a finding suggesting that blood repertoires may reflect thyroid immune responses. In validation, the model predicted progression to ophthalmopathy with approximately 71% sensitivity and 72% to 75% specificity, a median of about 6.7 months before onset. In cross-validation, a model built on a 13 V-J signature told ophthalmopathy apart from stable hyperthyroidism with roughly 87% sensitivity and approximately 81% specificity, and in testing the same model reached 80%/75%.

The CDR3 contains 16 residues, cysteine and phenylalanine counted. Just CDR3 DNA is preserved here, 48 bases in frame from base 1. The germline V and J ends show losses of 4 bases and 5 bases respectively, and no gene match explains 7 bases of the junction. The germline V gene provides CDR1 MNHNS and CDR2 SASEGT. Sequences were obtained from blood. This TCR derives from an older woman with Graves' ophthalmopathy. The chain uses TRBV6-1 and TRBJ2-1, and 11 junctional nucleotides match TRBD2. This receptor has the CDR3 CASSGSPGLADNEQFF. The DNA sequence reads TGTGCCAGCAGTGGATCCCCGGGACTAGCGGACAATGAGCAGTTCTTC.